This TCR beta chain came from a study of shared clonotypes between healthy human individuals. The study, taken as a whole, reports: The low donor count limited represented genetic and exposure-history diversity.

Assay runs were performed at deep level. The DNA input per sorted-subset replicate PCR was roughly 180 ng, corresponding to some 33,000 T cell genomes. Only in-frame clones appear in the TCRdb table, and some are missing; sequencing was by immunoSEQ multiplex PCR. The data contain 700,000 to 950,000 clones, approximately 96% of them singletons. This clone was detected once. Its antigen remains unidentified. V trimming: 2 bases; J trimming: 7 bases; junction bases outside the gene matches: 10. The germline gives CDR1 SGHAT, CDR2 FQNNGV. CDR3 size: 17 residues. In the naive CD8 group, cells lacked CD45RO and were positively selected for CCR7, so terminally differentiated effector memory CD45RA+ cells were left out. The donors, all of them Caucasian adults, lived in Nashville, Tennessee.

Sequenced material: naive CD8+ T cells sorted from blood. The chain recombines TRBV11-2 with TRBJ2-2, with 10 bases fitting TRBD2. This receptor was obtained from a man aged 30 to 39 in good health. In DNA form, the CDR3 reads TGTGCCAGCAGCTTATTTGGGGCTAGCGGGAGTCTCGGGGAGCTGTTTTTT. Amino acids: CASSLFGASGSLGELFF.